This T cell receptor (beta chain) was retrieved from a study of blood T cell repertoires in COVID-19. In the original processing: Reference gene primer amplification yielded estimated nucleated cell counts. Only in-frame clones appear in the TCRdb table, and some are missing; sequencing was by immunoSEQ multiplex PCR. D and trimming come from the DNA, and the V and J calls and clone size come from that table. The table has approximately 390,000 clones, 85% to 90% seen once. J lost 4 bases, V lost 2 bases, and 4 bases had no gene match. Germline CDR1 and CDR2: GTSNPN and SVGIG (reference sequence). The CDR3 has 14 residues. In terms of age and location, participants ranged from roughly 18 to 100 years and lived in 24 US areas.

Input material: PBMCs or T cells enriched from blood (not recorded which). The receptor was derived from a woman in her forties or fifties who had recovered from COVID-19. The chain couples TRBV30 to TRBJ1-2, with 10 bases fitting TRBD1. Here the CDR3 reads CAWSKTGGIYGYTF. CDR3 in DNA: TGTGCCTGGAGTAAGACAGGGGGCATCTATGGCTACACCTTC. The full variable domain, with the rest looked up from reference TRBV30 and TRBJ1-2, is SQTIHQWPATLVQPVGSPLSLECTVEGTSNPNLYWYRQAAGRGLQLLFYSVGIGQISSEVPQNLSASRPQDRQFILSSKKLLLSDSGFYLCAWSKTGGIYGYTFGSGTRLTVV.